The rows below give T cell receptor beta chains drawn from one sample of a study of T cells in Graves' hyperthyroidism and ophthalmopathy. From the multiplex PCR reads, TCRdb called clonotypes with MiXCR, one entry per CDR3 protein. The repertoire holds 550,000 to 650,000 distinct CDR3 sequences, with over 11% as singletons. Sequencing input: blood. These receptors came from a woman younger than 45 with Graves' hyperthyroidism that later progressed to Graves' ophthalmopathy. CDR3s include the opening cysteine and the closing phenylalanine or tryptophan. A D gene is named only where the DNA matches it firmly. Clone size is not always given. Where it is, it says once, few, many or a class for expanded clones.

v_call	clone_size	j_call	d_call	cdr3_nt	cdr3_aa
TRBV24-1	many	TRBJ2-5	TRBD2	TGTGCCACCAGTGTCCCAAGCGGGAGTGGTGAGACCCAGTACTTC	CATSVPSGSGETQYF
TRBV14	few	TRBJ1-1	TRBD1	TGTGCCAGCAGCCGGGACAGTCGCAAAGCTTTCTTT	CASSRDSRKAFF
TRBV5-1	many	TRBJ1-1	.	TGCGCCAGCAGCTTGGATGCATTTACGACTGAAGCTTTCTTT	CASSLDAFTTEAFF
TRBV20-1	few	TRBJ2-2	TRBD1	TGCAGTGCTAGAGCAGGGGGCCTCTACACCGGGGAGCTGTTTTTT	CSARAGGLYTGELFF
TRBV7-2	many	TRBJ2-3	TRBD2	TGTGCCAGCAGCTTTGCGACGGGAGGGGTGGCAGATACGCAGTATTTT	CASSFATGGVADTQYF
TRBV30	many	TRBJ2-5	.	TGTGCCTGGGCACTCGGGTGGGAGACCCAGTACTTC	CAWALGWETQYF
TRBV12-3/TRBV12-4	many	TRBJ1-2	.	TGTGCCAGCAGTTTATCCGATCAGCCCTATGGCTACACCTTC	CASSLSDQPYGYTF
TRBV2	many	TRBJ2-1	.	TGTGCCACCCGATCCTACAATGAGCAGTTCTTC	CATRSYNEQFF
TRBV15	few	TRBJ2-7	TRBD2	TGTGCCACCAGCAGAGATGCCCTAGCGGGGACCTACGAGCAGTACTTC	CATSRDALAGTYEQYF
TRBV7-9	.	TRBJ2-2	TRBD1	TGTGCCAGCAGCCGTCGGGACAGATCGAACACCGGGGAGCTGTTTTTT	CASSRRDRSNTGELFF
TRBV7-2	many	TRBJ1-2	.	TGTGCCAGCAGCTTAGCCGCGCCGCTATATGGCTACACCTTC	CASSLAAPLYGYTF
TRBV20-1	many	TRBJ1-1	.	TGCAGTGCTACCTCGAGCGGGACTAGGGGTTCCACTGAAGCTTTCTTT	CSATSSGTRGSTEAFF
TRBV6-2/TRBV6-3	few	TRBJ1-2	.	TGTGCCAGCGGGTTAGAGGGGGTCTATGGCTACACCTTC	CASGLEGVYGYTF
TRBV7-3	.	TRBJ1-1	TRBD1	TGTGCCAGCAGCTTGGATGGACAGGGAACACCTGGGGCTTTCTTT	CASSLDGQGTPGAFF
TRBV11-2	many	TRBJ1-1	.	TGTGCCAGCAGCTTAGATCGGGCCGGGTTTGAAGCTTTCTTT	CASSLDRAGFEAFF
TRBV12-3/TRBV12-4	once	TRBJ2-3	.	TGTGCCAGCAGTTTCAGGGGCGTCACAGATACGCAGTATTTT	CASSFRGVTDTQYF
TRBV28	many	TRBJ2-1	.	TGTGCCAGCACACAAACCGGGAACTACAATGAGCAGTTCTTC	CASTQTGNYNEQFF
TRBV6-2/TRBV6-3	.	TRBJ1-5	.	TGTGCCAGCAGTAACCCCCCTCAGCCCCAGCATTTT	CASSNPPQPQHF
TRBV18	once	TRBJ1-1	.	TGTGCCAGCTGCCAGGGCGCGGGGAACACTGAAGCTTTCTTT	CASCQGAGNTEAFF
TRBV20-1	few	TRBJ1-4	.	TGCAGTGCTAGAGATCTTGGCCTATCTAATGAAAAACTGTTTTTT	CSARDLGLSNEKLFF
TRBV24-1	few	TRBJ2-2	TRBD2	TGTGCCACCAGTGATTTAACTAGCGGGAGAAACACCGGGGAGCTGTTTTTT	CATSDLTSGRNTGELFF
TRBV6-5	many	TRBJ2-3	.	TGTGCCAGCTCGAGGAGGGTATCAAAGGATACGCAGTATTTT	CASSRRVSKDTQYF
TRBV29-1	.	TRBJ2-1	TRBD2	TGCAGCGTTTTTAGCGGGAGAACCTGCGATGGGCAGTTCTTC	CSVFSGRTCDGQFF
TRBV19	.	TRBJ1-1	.	TGTGCCAGTAGCGACAGGAGCCACACTGAAGCTTTCTTT	CASSDRSHTEAFF
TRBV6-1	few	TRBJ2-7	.	TGTGCCAGCAGTTCTGAGCGGTCCTACGAGCAGTACTTC	CASSSERSYEQYF
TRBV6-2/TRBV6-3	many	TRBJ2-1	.	TGTGCCAGCACAGGAGGGCCTTACAATGAGCAGTTCTTC	CASTGGPYNEQFF
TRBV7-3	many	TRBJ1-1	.	TGTGCCAGCAGCTCTGCACAGAGAATGAACACTGAAGCTTTCTTT	CASSSAQRMNTEAFF
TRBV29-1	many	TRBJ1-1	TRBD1	TGCAGCGTCGACAGGGGGCCACCCACTGAAGCTTTCTTT	CSVDRGPPTEAFF
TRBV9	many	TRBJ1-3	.	TGTGCCAGCAGCGCATCCCTCGGAGGGGGAGCGCCGGACACCATATATTTT	CASSASLGGGAPDTIYF
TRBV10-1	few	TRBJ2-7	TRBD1	TGCGCCAGCAGTCCCCGAGGGACAGGGATCTACGAGCAGTACTTC	CASSPRGTGIYEQYF
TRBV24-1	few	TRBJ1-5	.	TGTGCCACCAGTGATCGGGACCTCTTAGGGGATCAGCCCCAGCATTTT	CATSDRDLLGDQPQHF
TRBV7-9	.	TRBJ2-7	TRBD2	TGTGCCAGCAGCTTTCGACTAGCGGGAGAGGCCCACGAGCAGTACTTC	CASSFRLAGEAHEQYF
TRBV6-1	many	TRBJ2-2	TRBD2	TGTGCCAGCACTCTCGCCGGGGGGAGGGGCACCGGGGAGCTGTTTTTT	CASTLAGGRGTGELFF